The sequence of this T cell receptor (beta chain) was determined in a study of T-cell memory formation after mild COVID-19 (dated by TCRdb to the early 2020s). With regard to the full study: Most TCR sequence clusters were specific to one of the two donors. In a couple of donors, T-cell clones that expanded and contracted after mild COVID-19 were tracked by sequencing TCRalpha and TCRbeta repertoires over time. Two young, previously healthy adult volunteers made up the cohort, one male and one female.

This clonotype was picked up a small number of times. Its recognized antigen is unknown. Per-nucleotide qualities are absent, and no much larger clonotype sits a single base away. Trimming costs V 4 bases and J 2 bases, and their ends lie 11 bases apart. For CDR1 and CDR2, the germline V gene (reference sequence) lists SGHNT and YYREEE. The CDR3 covers 14 residues, taking in both the cysteine and the phenylalanine. Only CDR3 DNA remains: 42 bases, in frame from the first base. Here is what the overall study found, with its caveats: Some responding clones were detected in pre-infection memory, suggesting pre-existing cross-reactive memory T cells joined the SARS-CoV-2 response. The study included only a couple of mild cases, and larger cohorts that include severe cases with pre-infection samples were judged to be necessary. The second-wave clones that peaked on day 37 were not confirmed to be SARS-CoV-2 specific. Clones contracting from day 15 to 85 had balanced CD4/CD8 phenotypes, while a second wave expanding from day 15 to 37 was biased towards CD4+. Contracting CD4+ clones were found mainly in CM and EM memory subsets, while CD8+ clones were enriched in EMRA.

PBMCs were isolated by Ficoll-Paque density gradient centrifugation. The listed sequencing device is Illumina NovaSeq 6000. TCRalpha and TCRbeta cDNA libraries were constructed by 5'RACE with constant-segment primers, with sample barcodes and unique molecular identifiers being introduced. RNA was extracted from every sample with Trizol reagent. Libraries were amplified in two PCR steps, with a second sample barcode and Illumina TruSeq adapters added in the second step. Sequencing of the libraries was done on an Illumina NovaSeq, producing 2 x 150 bp paired-end reads. From the authors' description of their analysis: The reads were demultiplexed and collapsed into UMI-guided consensus sequences using migec v1.2.7. Using mixcr v2.1.11, UMI consensuses were aligned to TRA and TRB V and J templates and then assembled into clonotypes. A clonotype was counted as expanded or contracted only if both edgeR and NoisET called the change significant, with noise models trained on biological replicates. edgeR calls used a false discovery rate-adjusted p below 0.01 and a log2 fold-change threshold of 1. As an exploratory analysis of dynamics, max-normalized trajectories of the 1000 most abundant clonotypes were examined with PCA combined with hierarchical clustering. Separately sequenced CD4+ and CD8+ repertoires were used to assign the CD4 or CD8 phenotype of responding clones. Using fastp at Q25 and MiXCR, TCRdb reprocessed the public reads and kept productive beta chains. Identical CDR3 proteins give one entry, which carries the most common genes and DNA. These V and J calls originate from TCRdb's pipeline instead of the authors' own analysis. The sample records 450,000 to 650,000 distinct CDR3 sequences, about a fifth of which are singletons. The ten largest clones represent approximately 13% of the sample.

The sequence was obtained from an adult woman who had mild COVID-19 (a few samples of this study predate the infection). The sample titles of this study are shuffled in the database, so cell type and time point are left out; the donor was told from shared clones. The V and J segments used are TRBV5-4 and TRBJ2-3; the D gene is perhaps TRBD2, from 6 matching bases. Material: PBMCs or a T cell subset sorted from them (not recorded which). The nucleotide sequence reads TGTGCCAGCAGCGGGGCGGGGAACACAGATACGCAGTATTTT. This codes for CASSGAGNTDTQYF.